This T cell receptor beta chain was retrieved from a study of a mutant IDH1 vaccine in newly diagnosed glioma. As for the study in general: Vaccines were first given 4-6 weeks after radiotherapy alone, or with temozolomide cycles.

Sequencing used immunoSEQ multiplex PCR; TCRdb keeps in-frame clones, though not all of them. The sample lists 50,000 to 65,000 clones, 86% seen once, with 1.5% to 2% in the top ten. Regarding the study as a whole: Pseudoprogression apparently lacked any relation to changes in top peripheral T cell clonotypes.

Stated time point: week 35, safety follow-up. Doses comprised 300 ug of mutant IDH1 20-mer peptide each, plus topical imiquimod. The study enrolled donors with new WHO grade 3 or 4 IDH1-mutant, ATRX-lost astrocytomas. In regard to this clone: Its target is not known.

Unmatched junction bases numbered 4, after V lost 2 bases and J lost 6 bases. CDR1 is MNHEY, CDR2 SVGAGI, per germline. The CDR3 consists of 14 residues. This TCR was recovered from a man aged 35 to 55 with glioma. The rearrangement joins TRBV6-5 to TRBJ1-2, with TRBD1 matching over 9 bases. The sample was PBMCs, taken from a glioma patient whose treatment included an IDH1 peptide vaccine. This chain's CDR3 is CASSYRTGVDGYTF. The CDR3 DNA sequence: TGTGCCAGCAGTTACAGGACAGGGGTTGATGGCTACACCTTC.